A single sample gave rise to the 20 T cell receptor beta chains below, sequenced in a study of cytotoxic CD8 clonotypes in ibrutinib-treated CLL. Sequencing used immunoSEQ multiplex PCR; TCRdb keeps in-frame clones, though not all of them. The data contain approximately 150,000 clones, approximately 84% of them seen just once; the ten biggest clones take up roughly 4.6%. The input for sequencing was PBMCs, taken after 24 months of ibrutinib treatment. The receptors were sampled from a human donor with chronic lymphocytic leukemia.

The rearrangement links TRBV30 to TRBJ2-6, with D tentatively TRBD1 or TRBD2 (5 bases each). Germline CDR1 GTSNPN, CDR2 SVGIG (reference sequence). The CDR3 runs to 13 residues. V lost 3 bases and J 2 bases, leaving 5 bases between the germline ends. The CDR3 spells CAWRGAGANVLTF. Here the CDR3 DNA reads TGTGCCTGGAGGGGGGCTGGGGCCAACGTCCTGACTTTC.

The chain is built from TRBV6-6 and TRBJ1-2; D is uncertain. Germline V gives CDR1 MNHNY, CDR2 SVGAGI (reference sequence). The CDR3 length is 12 residues. With 6 bases removed from V and 0 bases from J, the gap between germline ends came to 5 bases. The CDR3 protein is CASRSPNYGYTF. Here the CDR3 DNA reads TGTGCCAGCAGATCGCCTAACTATGGCTACACCTTC.

The chain combines TRBV6-5 with TRBJ1-6; TRBD1 matches at 11 bases. CDR1 is MNHEY and CDR2 is SVGAGI in the germline V gene. The CDR3 totals 15 residues. V lost 6 bases, J lost 5 bases, and 3 bases stayed unmatched. The CDR3 DNA reads as TGTGCCAGCAGATGGACAGGGGGCGATAATTCACCCCTCCACTTT. This sequence encodes CASRWTGGDNSPLHF.

V gene TRBV7-3 combines with J gene TRBJ2-2, with D uncertain. CDR1 and CDR2 from the germline V gene are SGHTA and FQGTGA. Trimming stripped 2 bases from V and 6 bases from J, with 7 bases between. CDR3 length: 13 residues. CDR3 DNA sequence: TGTGCCAGCAGCTTATACACGGCCGGGGAGCTGTTTTTT. The encoded protein is CASSLYTAGELFF.

This rearrangement joins TRBV19 to TRBJ2-3; 11 bases fit TRBD2. Germline assignment: CDR1 LNHDA and CDR2 SQIVND (reference sequence). The CDR3 length is 16 residues. Germline trimming cut 3 bases from V and 4 bases from J; bases unmatched to any gene: 6. CDR3: CASSILAGGPPDTQYF. CDR3 coding DNA: TGTGCCAGTAGTATTCTAGCGGGGGGCCCCCCAGATACGCAGTATTTT.

V is TRBV7-9 and J is TRBJ2-5, with D perhaps TRBD1 (5 bases). The germline gives CDR1 SEHNR, CDR2 FQNEAQ (reference sequence). This CDR3 is built from 13 residues. Trimming left V 4 bases short and J 3 bases short, with 9 bases between. CDR3 coding DNA: TGTGCCAGCAGCTGGGGCACGAAAGAGACCCAGTACTTC. As protein: CASSWGTKETQYF.

The chain couples TRBV19 to TRBJ1-4, with 8 positions matching TRBD1. Losses at the gene ends were 3 bases for V and 3 bases for J; bases not matched to a gene: 9. Germline CDR1 and CDR2: LNHDA and SQIVND (reference sequence). The CDR3 extends over 17 amino acids. In nucleotides, the CDR3 is TGTGCCAGTAGTATCGGACAGGGACTCTTGGCTAATGAAAAACTGTTTTTT. This codes for CASSIGQGLLANEKLFF.

The rearrangement links TRBV28 to TRBJ2-1; 9 bases are a match to TRBD1. This CDR3 comprises 16 residues. CDR1 is MDHEN, CDR2 SYDVKM, per germline. V shed 5 bases, J shed 0 bases, and the junction held 5 bases outside the gene matches. The CDR3 is CASSGTGILSYNEQFF. The DNA of the CDR3 is TGTGCCAGCAGTGGGACAGGGATCCTCTCCTACAATGAGCAGTTCTTC.

CDR3 in amino acids: CSVDRVRTGKPYEQYF. The CDR3 nucleotides are TGCAGCGTTGATCGGGTTAGGACAGGAAAACCCTACGAGCAGTACTTC. The rearrangement joins TRBV29-1 to TRBJ2-7, with 7 bases matching TRBD1. This CDR3 has 16 amino acids. Trimming at V came to 3 bases and at J to 2 bases, leaving 13 bases not matched to a gene. Germline V gene data show CDR1 as SQVTM and CDR2 as ANQGSEA.

This clone is a singleton in its sample. The chain combines TRBV7-3 with TRBJ2-2, with D perhaps TRBD1 or TRBD2 (5 bases each). V lost 7 bases to trimming and J lost 4 bases, with 10 bases between them. The CDR3 is made up of 13 amino acids. CDR1 is SGHTA and CDR2 is FQGTGA in the germline V gene. Written as DNA, the CDR3 is TGTGCCAGCAATTCAGGGAGCACCGGGGAGCTGTTTTTT. This gives the protein CASNSGSTGELFF.

The chain has TRBV4-3 and TRBJ2-7, with 10 positions matching TRBD2. CDR3 length equals 16 residues. Germline V gives CDR1 LGHNA, CDR2 YSLEER. Losses at the gene ends were 1 base for V and 4 bases for J; bases not matched to a gene: 7. Written as DNA, the CDR3 is TGCGCCAGCAGCCAAGGCGGGAGACTAGCGGGTTACGAGCAGTACTTC. It codes for CASSQGGRLAGYEQYF.

The rearrangement joins TRBV10-3 to TRBJ2-1; 12 nucleotides match TRBD2. CDR1 and CDR2 (germline): ENHRY, SYGVKD. The CDR3 runs to 15 residues. J was trimmed by 7 bases and V by 2 bases; bases with no gene match: 3. The CDR3 nucleotides are TGTGCCATCAGTGAGGCTAGCGGGGGGGGTAATGAGCAGTTCTTC. Translated, it gives CAISEASGGGNEQFF.

This clone was observed a handful of times. This chain uses TRBV2 with TRBJ2-1; 11 nucleotides match TRBD2. CDR1 is SNHLY and CDR2 is FYNNEI in the germline V gene. V was pared by 5 bases and J by 9 bases, with 9 bases of the junction left unmatched. This CDR3 spans 15 amino acids. CDR3 loop: CASSRELAGVGEQFF. The CDR3 DNA reads as TGTGCCAGCAGTCGGGAACTAGCGGGAGTAGGTGAGCAGTTCTTC.

V gene TRBV5-4 combines with J gene TRBJ1-2; D may be TRBD1 (5 bases). This CDR3 region has 14 residues. From germline, CDR1 is SGHNT and CDR2 YYREEE (reference sequence). The germline V and J ends were trimmed by 6 bases and 5 bases, with 17 bases remaining between them. The CDR3 loop reads CASTKNQGFYGYTF. CDR3 in DNA: TGTGCCAGCACCAAAAATCAGGGCTTTTATGGCTACACCTTC.

In this sample, this clone turned up once. The chain links TRBV9 to TRBJ1-2; D not certain. V lost 0 bases to trimming and J lost 7 bases, with 13 bases between them. The germline V gene has CDR1 SGDLS and CDR2 YYNGEE. CDR3 length equals 14 residues. This CDR3 is CASSVEPGHSGYTF. As DNA, the CDR3 is TGTGCCAGCAGCGTAGAGCCCGGGCATAGTGGCTACACCTTC.

This rearrangement joins TRBV7-3 to TRBJ1-6, with D maybe TRBD1 (6 bases). V lost 4 bases and J lost 9, with 16 bases in between. This CDR3 spans 15 amino acids. Germline CDR1 is SGHTA and CDR2 is FQGTGA. CDR3 DNA: TGTGCCAGCAGCTCGTCCGACAGGTCTGGTTCACCCCTCCACTTT. Translated, it gives CASSSSDRSGSPLHF.

This sequence joins TRBV5-1 and TRBJ2-4; D gene unclear. The CDR3 totals 13 residues. V lost 4 bases and J 7 bases, leaving 12 bases between the germline ends. In germline, CDR1 is SGHRS, CDR2 YFSETQ. The CDR3 here is CASSTPQGNIQYF. The CDR3 DNA reads as TGCGCCAGCAGCACCCCTCAAGGGAACATTCAGTACTTC.

This clone turned up a few times. The chain employs TRBV6-1 and TRBJ2-2, with 9 bases matching TRBD1. CDR1 is MNHNS and CDR2 is SASEGT in the germline V gene. V gave up 7 bases and J gave up 4 bases; unmatched junction bases: 1. The CDR3 has 13 amino acids. The CDR3 sequence: CASKGQGTGELFF. As DNA, the CDR3 is TGTGCCAGCAAGGGACAGGGCACCGGGGAGCTGTTTTTT.

This chain joins TRBV9 and TRBJ2-6; unclear D gene. V lost 4 bases, J lost 3 bases, and 11 bases lay in between. CDR1 and CDR2 (germline): SGDLS, YYNGEE. The CDR3 has 15 amino acids. The CDR3 DNA reads TGTGCCAGCAGCCCACGAAGTTTTGGGGCCAACGTCCTGACTTTC. Translated, it gives CASSPRSFGANVLTF. The entire variable domain, with the rest obtained from reference TRBV9 and TRBJ2-6, is as follows: DSGVTQTPKHLITATGQRVTLRCSPRSGDLSVYWYQQSLDQGLQFLIQYYNGEERAKGNILERFSAQQFPDLHSELNLSSLELGDSALYFCASSPRSFGANVLTFGAGSRLTVL.

This clone was seen a handful of times. The CDR3 here is CASSYWEKSPLHF. The DNA of the CDR3 is TGTGCCAGCAGTTACTGGGAGAAGTCACCCCTCCACTTT. This chain joins TRBV6-5 and TRBJ1-6; D is unclear. The germline gives CDR1 MNHEY, CDR2 SVGAGI. V dropped 1 base and J dropped 10 bases, with 8 bases sitting between them. The CDR3 loop spans 13 amino acids.